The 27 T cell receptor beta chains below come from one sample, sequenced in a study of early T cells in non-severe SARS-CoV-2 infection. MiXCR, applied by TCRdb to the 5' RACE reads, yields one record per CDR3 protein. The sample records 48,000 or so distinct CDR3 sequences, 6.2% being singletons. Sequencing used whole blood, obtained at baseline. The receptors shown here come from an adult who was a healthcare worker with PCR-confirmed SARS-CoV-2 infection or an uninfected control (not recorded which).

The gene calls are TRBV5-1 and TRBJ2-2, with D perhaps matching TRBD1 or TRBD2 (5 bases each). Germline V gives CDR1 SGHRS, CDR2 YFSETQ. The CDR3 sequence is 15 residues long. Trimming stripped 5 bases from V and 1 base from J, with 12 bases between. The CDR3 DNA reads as TGCGCCAGCAGGATCCGGGACCAGAACACCGGGGAGCTGTTTTTT. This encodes CASRIRDQNTGELFF.

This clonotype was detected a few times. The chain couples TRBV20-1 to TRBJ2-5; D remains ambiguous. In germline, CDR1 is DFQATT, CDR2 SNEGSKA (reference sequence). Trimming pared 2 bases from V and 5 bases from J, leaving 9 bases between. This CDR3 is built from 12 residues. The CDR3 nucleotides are TGCAGTGCTAGATTCCTTGGGGAGACCCAGTACTTC. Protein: CSARFLGETQYF.

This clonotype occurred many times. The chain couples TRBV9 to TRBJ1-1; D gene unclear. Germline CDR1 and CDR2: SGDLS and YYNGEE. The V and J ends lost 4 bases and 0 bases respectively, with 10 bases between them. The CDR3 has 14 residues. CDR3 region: CASSFAGLNTEAFF. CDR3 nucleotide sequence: TGTGCCAGCAGCTTTGCGGGGTTGAACACTGAAGCTTTCTTT.

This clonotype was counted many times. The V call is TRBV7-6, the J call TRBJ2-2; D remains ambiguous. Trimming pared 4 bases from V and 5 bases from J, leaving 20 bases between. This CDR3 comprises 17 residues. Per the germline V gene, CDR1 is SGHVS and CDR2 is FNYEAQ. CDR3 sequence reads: CASSSWVGSSGTGELFF. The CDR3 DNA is TGTGCCAGCAGCTCCTGGGTGGGCAGCTCTGGGACCGGGGAGCTGTTTTTT.

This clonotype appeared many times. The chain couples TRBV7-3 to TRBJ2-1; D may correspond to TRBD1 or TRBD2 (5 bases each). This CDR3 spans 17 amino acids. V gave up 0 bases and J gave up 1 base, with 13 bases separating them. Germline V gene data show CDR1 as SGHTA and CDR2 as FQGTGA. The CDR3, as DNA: TGTGCCAGCAGCTTAACGGGGGTCGCCAGGTCCTACAATGAGCAGTTCTTC. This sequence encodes CASSLTGVARSYNEQFF.

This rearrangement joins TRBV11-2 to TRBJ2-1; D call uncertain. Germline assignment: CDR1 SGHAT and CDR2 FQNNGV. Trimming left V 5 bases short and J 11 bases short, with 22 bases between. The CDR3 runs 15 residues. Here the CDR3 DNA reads TGTGCCAGCAGCCGGGCTACTTCCTGGGAAAATAAGCAGTTCTTC. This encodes CASSRATSWENKQFF.

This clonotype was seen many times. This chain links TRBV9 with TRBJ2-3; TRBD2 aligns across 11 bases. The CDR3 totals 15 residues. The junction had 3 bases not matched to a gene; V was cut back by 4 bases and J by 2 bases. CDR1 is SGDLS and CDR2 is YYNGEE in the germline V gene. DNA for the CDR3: TGTGCCAGCAGCAAGGGACTAGCGGACACAGATACGCAGTATTTT. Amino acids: CASSKGLADTDTQYF.

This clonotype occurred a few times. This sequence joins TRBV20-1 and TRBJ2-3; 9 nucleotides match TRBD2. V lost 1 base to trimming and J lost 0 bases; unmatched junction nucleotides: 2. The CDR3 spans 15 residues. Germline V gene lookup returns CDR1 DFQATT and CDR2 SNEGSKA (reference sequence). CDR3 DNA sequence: TGCAGTGCTAGAGGACTAGCGGCTAGCACAGATACGCAGTATTTT. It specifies CSARGLAASTDTQYF.

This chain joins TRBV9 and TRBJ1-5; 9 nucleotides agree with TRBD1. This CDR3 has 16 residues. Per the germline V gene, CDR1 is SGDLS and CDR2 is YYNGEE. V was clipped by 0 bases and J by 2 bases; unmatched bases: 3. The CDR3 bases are TGTGCCAGCAGCGTAGCATGGACAGGGGGCAATCAGCCCCAGCATTTT. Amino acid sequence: CASSVAWTGGNQPQHF.

CDR3 sequence reads: CASSDGEYNEQFF. The CDR3 DNA sequence: TGTGCCAGCAGTGACGGGGAATACAATGAGCAGTTCTTC. This chain joins TRBV2 and TRBJ2-1; the D gene is possibly TRBD2 (5 bases). Germline CDR1 reads SNHLY; CDR2 reads FYNNEI. V lost 3 bases to trimming and J lost 4 bases, with 7 bases between them. The CDR3 covers 13 residues.

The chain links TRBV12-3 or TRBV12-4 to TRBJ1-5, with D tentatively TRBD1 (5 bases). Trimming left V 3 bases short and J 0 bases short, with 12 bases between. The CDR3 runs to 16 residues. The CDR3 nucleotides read TGTGCCAGCAGTTTGGGGACGACAGATAGCAATCAGCCCCAGCATTTT. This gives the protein CASSLGTTDSNQPQHF.

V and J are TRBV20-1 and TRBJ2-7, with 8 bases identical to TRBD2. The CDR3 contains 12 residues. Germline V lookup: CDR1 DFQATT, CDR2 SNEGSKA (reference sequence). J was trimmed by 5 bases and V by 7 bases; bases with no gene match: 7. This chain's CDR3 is CSVTAGVHEQYF. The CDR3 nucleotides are TGCAGTGTTACAGCGGGAGTTCACGAGCAGTACTTC.

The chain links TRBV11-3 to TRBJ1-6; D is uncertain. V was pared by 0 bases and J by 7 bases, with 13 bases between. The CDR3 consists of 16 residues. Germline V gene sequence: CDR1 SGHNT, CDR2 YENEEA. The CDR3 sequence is CASSLDPLRMNSPLHF. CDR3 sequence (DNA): TGTGCCAGCAGCTTAGATCCTCTACGGATGAATTCACCCCTCCACTTT.

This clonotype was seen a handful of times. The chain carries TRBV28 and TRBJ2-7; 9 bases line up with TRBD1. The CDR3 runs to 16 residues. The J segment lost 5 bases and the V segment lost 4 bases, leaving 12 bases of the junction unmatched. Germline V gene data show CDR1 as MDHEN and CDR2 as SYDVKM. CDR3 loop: CASSSPGTGMSDEQYF. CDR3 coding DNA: TGTGCCAGCAGTTCACCCGGGACAGGGATGAGCGACGAGCAGTACTTC. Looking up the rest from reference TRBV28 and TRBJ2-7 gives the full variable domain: DVKVTQSSRYLVKRTGEKVFLECVQDMDHENMFWYRQDPGLGLRLIYFSYDVKMKEKGDIPEGYSVSREKKERFSLILESASTNQTSMYLCASSSPGTGMSDEQYFGPGTRLTVT.

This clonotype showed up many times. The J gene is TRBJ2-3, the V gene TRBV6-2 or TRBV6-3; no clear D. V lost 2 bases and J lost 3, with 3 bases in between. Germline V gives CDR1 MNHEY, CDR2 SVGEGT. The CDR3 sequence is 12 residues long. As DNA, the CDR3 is TGTGCCAGCAGTTACCCAACAGATACGCAGTATTTT. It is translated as CASSYPTDTQYF.

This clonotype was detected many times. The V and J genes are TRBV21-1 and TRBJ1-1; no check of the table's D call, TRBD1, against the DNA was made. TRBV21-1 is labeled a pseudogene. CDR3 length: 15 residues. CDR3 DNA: TGTGCCAGCAGCAAGAGGCCCCTCATGAACACTGAAGCTTTCTTT. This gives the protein CASSKRPLMNTEAFF.

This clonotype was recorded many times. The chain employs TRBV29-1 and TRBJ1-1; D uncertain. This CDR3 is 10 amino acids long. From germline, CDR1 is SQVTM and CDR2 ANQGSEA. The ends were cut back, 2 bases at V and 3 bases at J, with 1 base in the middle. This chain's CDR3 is CSVEYTEAFF. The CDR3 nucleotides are TGCAGCGTTGAATACACTGAAGCTTTCTTT.

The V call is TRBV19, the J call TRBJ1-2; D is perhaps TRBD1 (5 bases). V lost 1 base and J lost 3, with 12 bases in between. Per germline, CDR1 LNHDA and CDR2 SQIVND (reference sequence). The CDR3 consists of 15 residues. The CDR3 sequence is CASSIGTGTDYGYTF. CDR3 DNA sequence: TGTGCCAGTAGTATAGGGACCGGGACGGACTATGGCTACACCTTC.

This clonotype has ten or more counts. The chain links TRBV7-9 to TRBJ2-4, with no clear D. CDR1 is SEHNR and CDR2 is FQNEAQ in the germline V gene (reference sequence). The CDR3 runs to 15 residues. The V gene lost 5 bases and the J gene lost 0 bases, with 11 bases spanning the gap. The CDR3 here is CASSPLMLAKNIQYF. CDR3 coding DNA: TGTGCCAGCAGCCCCTTGATGCTAGCCAAAAACATTCAGTACTTC.

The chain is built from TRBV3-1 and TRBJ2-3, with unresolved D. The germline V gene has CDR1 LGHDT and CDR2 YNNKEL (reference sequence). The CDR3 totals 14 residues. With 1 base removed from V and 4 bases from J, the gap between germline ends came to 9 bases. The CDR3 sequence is CASSQGGRSDTQYF. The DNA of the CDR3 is TGTGCCAGCAGCCAAGGCGGTAGATCAGATACGCAGTATTTT.

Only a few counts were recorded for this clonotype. CDR3 region: CASSSQRYQETQYF. Written as DNA, the CDR3 is TGTGCCAGCAGTTCCCAGAGGTACCAAGAGACCCAGTACTTC. The chain employs TRBV28 and TRBJ2-5; D is unresolved. The V and J ends lost 4 bases and 0 bases respectively, with 9 bases between them. The CDR3 covers 14 residues. CDR1 and CDR2 (germline): MDHEN, SYDVKM.

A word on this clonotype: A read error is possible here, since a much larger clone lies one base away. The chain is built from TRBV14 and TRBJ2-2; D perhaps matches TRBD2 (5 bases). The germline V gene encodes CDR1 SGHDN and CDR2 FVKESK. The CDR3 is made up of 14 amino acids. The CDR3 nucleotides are TGTGCCAGCAGCCAAGTAATCGGTCCCGGGGAGCTGATTTTT. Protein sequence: CASSQVIGPGELIF. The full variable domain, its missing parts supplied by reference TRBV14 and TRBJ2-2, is EAGVTQFPSHSVIEKGQTVTLRCDPISGHDNLYWYRRVMGKEIKFLLHFVKESKQDESGMPNNRFLAERTGGTYSTLKVQPAELEDSGVYFCASSQVIGPGELIFGEGSRLTVL.

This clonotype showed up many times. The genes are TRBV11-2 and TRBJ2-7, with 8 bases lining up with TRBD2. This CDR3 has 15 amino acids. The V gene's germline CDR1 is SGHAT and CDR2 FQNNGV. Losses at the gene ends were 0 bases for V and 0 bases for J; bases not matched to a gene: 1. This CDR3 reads CASSLESGSSYEQYF. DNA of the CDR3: TGTGCCAGCAGCTTAGAGAGCGGGAGCTCCTACGAGCAGTACTTC.

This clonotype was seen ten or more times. CDR3: CSATEDTFLSGANVLTF. In DNA form, the CDR3 reads TGCAGTGCTACTGAGGACACATTCCTCTCTGGGGCCAACGTCCTGACTTTC. This chain uses TRBV20-1 with TRBJ2-6, with D maybe TRBD1 (5 bases). The germline V and J ends were trimmed by 4 bases and 0 bases, with 16 bases remaining between them. The germline V gene has CDR1 DFQATT and CDR2 SNEGSKA (reference sequence). This CDR3 contains 17 residues.

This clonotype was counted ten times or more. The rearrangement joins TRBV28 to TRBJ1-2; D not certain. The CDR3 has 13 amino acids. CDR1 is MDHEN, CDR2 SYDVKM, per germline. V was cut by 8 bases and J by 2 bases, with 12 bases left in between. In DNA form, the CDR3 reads TGTGCCAGCCTGGATGGCACCAACTATGGCTACACCTTC. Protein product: CASLDGTNYGYTF.

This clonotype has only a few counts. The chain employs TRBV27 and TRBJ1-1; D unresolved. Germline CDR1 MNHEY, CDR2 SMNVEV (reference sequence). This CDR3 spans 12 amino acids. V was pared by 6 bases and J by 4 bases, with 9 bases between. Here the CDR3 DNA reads TGTGCCAGCAGGCGACTTTCCACTGAAGCTTTCTTT. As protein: CASRRLSTEAFF.

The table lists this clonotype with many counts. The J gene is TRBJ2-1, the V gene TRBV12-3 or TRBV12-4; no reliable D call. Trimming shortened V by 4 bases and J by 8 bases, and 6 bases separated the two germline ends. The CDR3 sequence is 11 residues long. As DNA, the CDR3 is TGTGCCAGCAGTTCTTTCGATGAGCAGTTCTTC. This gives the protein CASSSFDEQFF.